The 12 T cell receptor beta chains below all came from one sample that was sequenced in a study of tumor and adjacent non-tumor tissue in lung cancer. The library came from three nested PCR rounds adapted from ARM-PCR protocols. Each CDR3 protein is one row after TCRdb ran MiXCR on the multiplex PCR reads. The table lists about 86,000 distinct CDR3 sequences, around three quarters of them singletons, with around a fifth in the top ten. RNA was extracted from bulk tissue without any cell sorting. Distant lung tissue was collected more than 3 cm away from the tumor edge. Sequencing was performed on distant non-tumor lung tissue. The source is a woman aged 45-59 years with non-small cell lung cancer.

Notes on this clonotype: One junction end disagrees with the germline gene, perhaps due to a read error. The chain employs TRBV6-5 and TRBJ1-2; D remains unclear. The CDR3 totals 11 residues. Germline CDR1 and CDR2: MNHEY and SVGAGI. The CDR3: CAILGNYGYAF. The CDR3 region has the DNA TGTGCCATCCTCGGGAACTACGGCTACGCCTTC.

A word on this clonotype: One end of the junction is discordant with germline, which a read error may explain. V usage is TRBV6-5 and J usage is TRBJ1-1; D is undetermined. The V gene's germline CDR1 is MNHEY and CDR2 SVGAGI. The CDR3 has 15 amino acids. The CDR3 region has the DNA TGTGCCAGCAGTTACCTCTCTGGGTCAAACGCTGAAGCTCTCTTT. It codes for CASSYLSGSNAEALF.

The chain combines TRBV11-2 with TRBJ2-1; weak D call: TRBD2 (6 bases). Germline assignment: CDR1 SGHAT and CDR2 FQNNGV. The V and J ends lost 2 bases and 12 bases respectively, with 20 bases between them. The CDR3 contains 15 residues. The CDR3: CASSLSSERESGQFF. CDR3 DNA sequence: TGTGCCAGCAGCTTATCTAGCGAGAGGGAAAGTGGGCAGTTCTTC.

Details on this clonotype: A read error may be the cause here, since a much bigger clone is one base away. The J gene is TRBJ2-1, the V gene TRBV7-3; the D call may be TRBD1 or TRBD2 (5 bases each). Looked up from germline, CDR1 is SGHTA and CDR2 is FQGTGA. The CDR3 spans 13 residues. CDR3 in amino acids: CASSLGPDNEQVF. The CDR3 region has the DNA TGTGCCAGCAGCTTGGGACCCGACAATGAGCAGGTCTTC.

Regarding this clonotype: The junction differs from germline at one of its ends, possibly a read error. The chain uses TRBV29-1 and TRBJ2-7; D gene uncertain. The CDR3 has 13 residues. Per the germline V gene, CDR1 is SQVTM and CDR2 is ANQGSEA. DNA of the CDR3: TGCAGCGTTGAAGGAGGTGATCAGTTGGAGCAATACTTC. It specifies CSVEGGDQLEQYF.

The table lists this clonotype with many counts. This chain connects TRBV20-1 to TRBJ2-3; 7 bases line up with TRBD1. Per the germline V gene, CDR1 is DFQATT and CDR2 is SNEGSKA (reference sequence). This CDR3 has 13 amino acids. Germline trimming cut 5 bases from V and 2 bases from J; bases unmatched to any gene: 4. The CDR3 sequence: CSAGDSITDTQYF. CDR3 bases: TGCAGTGCTGGGGACAGTATCACAGATACGCAGTATTTT.

Remarks on this clonotype: The germline gene is not matched at one end of the junction; a read error may be the cause. This chain links TRBV5-4 with TRBJ2-1; D is possibly TRBD1 or TRBD2 (6 bases each). This CDR3 region has 17 residues. CDR1 is SGHNT, CDR2 YYREEE, per germline (reference sequence). CDR3 loop: CARSFGCGGPSGNEQFF. Written as DNA, the CDR3 is TGTGCCAGGAGCTTTGGTTGTGGGGGGCCCTCGGGCAATGAGCAGTTCTTC.

V usage is TRBV29-1 and J usage is TRBJ2-1; D call uncertain. Germline lookup yields CDR1 SQVTM and CDR2 ANQGSEA. The germline V and J ends were trimmed by 8 bases and 9 bases, with 20 bases remaining between them. The CDR3 is 13 residues long. The CDR3 protein is CSTRINPFVEQFF. The CDR3 region has the DNA TGCAGCACTCGCATTAATCCCTTCGTTGAGCAGTTCTTC.

This clonotype has ten or more counts. The chain recombines TRBV28 with TRBJ2-2; tentatively, D is TRBD2 (6 bases). Germline CDR1 MDHEN, CDR2 SYDVKM. This CDR3 has 16 amino acids. Trimming took off 7 bases at V and 0 bases at J, with 15 bases between the two ends. CDR3 region: CASTLPSGSNTGELFF. CDR3 nucleotide sequence: TGTGCCAGCACCCTCCCCAGCGGGTCGAACACCGGGGAGCTGTTTTTT.

This clonotype came up a few times. A single base separates this from a much larger clone, so it may be a read error. The chain carries TRBV24-1 and TRBJ2-1; 7 bases line up with TRBD2. V lost 5 bases, J lost 6 bases, and 9 bases stayed unmatched. The V gene's germline CDR1 is KGHDR and CDR2 SFDVKD. The CDR3 covers 15 residues. As DNA, the CDR3 is TGTGCCACCAGTGGAGTGTCGGGAGGTCTCAATGAGCAGTTCTTC. Translated: CATSGVSGGLNEQFF.

Concerning this clonotype: A junction end diverges from the germline sequence, so it may reflect a read error. This chain joins TRBV4-2 and TRBJ2-7; TRBD2 agrees at 7 bases. The CDR3 length is 18 residues. Germline V gene lookup returns CDR1 LGHNA and CDR2 YNFKEQ. The CDR3 loop reads CASSQEGLVVEDRYEQYF. As DNA, the CDR3 is TGTGCCAGCAGCCAAGAAGGACTAGTGGTAGAAGACCGCTACGAGCAATACTTC.

Points on this clonotype: A read error may account for a junction end that differs from germline. In DNA form, the CDR3 reads TGCGCCAGCAGCCAAGGCCTCACTAGCAATCAGGCCCAGCATTTT. It translates to CASSQGLTSNQAQHF. The rearrangement uses TRBV4-2 and TRBJ1-5; D uncertain. The CDR3 spans 15 residues. CDR1 LGHNA and CDR2 YNFKEQ come from the germline V gene.